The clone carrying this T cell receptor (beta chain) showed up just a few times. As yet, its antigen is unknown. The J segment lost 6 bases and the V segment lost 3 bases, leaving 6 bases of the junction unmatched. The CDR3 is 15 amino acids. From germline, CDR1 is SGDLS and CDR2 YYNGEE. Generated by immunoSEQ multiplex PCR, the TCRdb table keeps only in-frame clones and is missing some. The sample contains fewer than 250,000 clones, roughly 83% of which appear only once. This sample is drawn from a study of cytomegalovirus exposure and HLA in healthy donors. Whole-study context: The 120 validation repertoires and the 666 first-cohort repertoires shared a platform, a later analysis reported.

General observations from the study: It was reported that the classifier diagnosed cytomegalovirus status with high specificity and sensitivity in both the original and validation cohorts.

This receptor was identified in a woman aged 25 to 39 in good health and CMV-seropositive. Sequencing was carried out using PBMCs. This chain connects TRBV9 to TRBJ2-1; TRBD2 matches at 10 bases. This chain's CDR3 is CASSDSPSGSNEQFF. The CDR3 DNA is TGTGCCAGCAGCGACTCGCCTAGCGGGAGCAATGAGCAGTTCTTC.